Below are 10 T cell receptor beta chains sequenced from a single sample in a study of T cell responses to AZD1222 COVID-19 vaccine. Produced via immunoSEQ multiplex PCR; TCRdb's table is partial and in-frame only. Of around 99,000 clones listed, 91% are singletons. The material sequenced was peripheral blood, taken on day 0 of AZD1222 vaccination. The origin of the receptors is an adult in good health.

The chain uses TRBV15 and TRBJ2-6, with D perhaps assigned TRBD1 or TRBD2 (5 bases each). The V end lost 1 base, the J end lost 2 bases, and 9 bases lay between the germline ends. Per the germline V gene, CDR1 is LNHNV and CDR2 is YYDKDF (reference sequence). The length of the CDR3 is 16 residues. For the CDR3, the DNA is TGTGCCACCAGCAGAGGGGGGTCCGCTGGGGCCAACGTCCTGACTTTC. Encoded protein: CATSRGGSAGANVLTF.

The chain employs TRBV5-1 and TRBJ1-5; TRBD1 is a possible D gene (6 bases). The V end lost 1 base, the J end lost 4 bases, and 12 bases lay between the germline ends. The CDR3 consists of 15 residues. The germline V gene encodes CDR1 SGHRS and CDR2 YFSETQ. The CDR3 reads CASSLKGERNQPQHF. In nucleotides, the CDR3 is TGCGCCAGCAGCTTGAAGGGGGAAAGGAATCAGCCCCAGCATTTT.

J is TRBJ1-3 and V is TRBV19; no definite D call. The germline V gene encodes CDR1 LNHDA and CDR2 SQIVND (reference sequence). Trimming removed 7 bases from V and 0 bases from J, with 7 bases in between. The CDR3 spans 13 residues. In DNA, the CDR3 is TGTGCCAGTATCCGAGCCTCTGGAAACACCATATATTTT. It translates to CASIRASGNTIYF.

The count of this clone is one. The chain has TRBV5-4 and TRBJ2-3; D is perhaps TRBD2 (5 bases). The CDR3 consists of 15 residues. Germline loops: CDR1 SGHNT, CDR2 YYREEE (reference sequence). V was trimmed by 4 bases and J by 2 bases, leaving 14 bases between them. The CDR3 region is CASSRTLLVTDTQYF. The DNA of the CDR3 is TGTGCCAGCAGCCGGACTCTTTTGGTCACAGATACGCAGTATTTT.

The V gene is TRBV5-1, the J gene TRBJ2-3; D possibly corresponds to TRBD1 (5 bases). From germline, CDR1 is SGHRS and CDR2 YFSETQ. V was shortened by 4 bases and J by 0 bases, with 12 bases between the two germline ends. The CDR3 has 15 amino acids. The CDR3 region is CASSLGATSTDTQYF. CDR3 bases: TGCGCCAGCAGCCTTGGGGCTACTAGCACAGATACGCAGTATTTT.

The chain couples TRBV30 to TRBJ2-7; D perhaps matches TRBD1 (6 bases). Germline V gives CDR1 GTSNPN, CDR2 SVGIG (reference sequence). The V gene lost 3 bases and the J gene lost 2 bases, with 14 bases spanning the gap. The CDR3 consists of 14 residues. CDR3 loop: CAWRKQGYAYEQYF. The DNA of the CDR3 is TGTGCCTGGAGGAAACAGGGATATGCCTACGAGCAGTACTTC.

CDR3 residues: CASSLRGRQAGAYNEQFF. The CDR3 DNA sequence: TGCGCCAGCAGCTTGAGAGGTCGGCAAGCGGGAGCCTACAATGAGCAGTTCTTC. This chain links TRBV5-1 with TRBJ2-1; 8 bases map to TRBD2. With 1 base clipped from V and 2 bases from J, the junction kept 11 bases outside the gene matches. CDR1 and CDR2 from the germline V gene are SGHRS and YFSETQ. The CDR3 has 18 amino acids.

The chain employs TRBV6-4 and TRBJ1-2; no definite D call. This CDR3 is 12 amino acids long. The ends were cut back, 0 bases at V and 7 bases at J, with 6 bases in the middle. Germline CDR1 MRHNA, CDR2 SNTAGT. The CDR3 here is CASSDSKAGYTF. The CDR3 DNA sequence: TGTGCCAGCAGTGACTCGAAGGCTGGCTACACCTTC.

The V call is TRBV12-3 or TRBV12-4, the J call TRBJ1-4; D gene ambiguous. The CDR3 runs 13 residues. Trimming removed 6 bases from V and 0 bases from J, with 5 bases in between. CDR3 coding DNA: TGTGCCAGCAGGAGAACAACTAATGAAAAACTGTTTTTT. Residues: CASRRTTNEKLFF.

The genes are TRBV11-2 and TRBJ2-2; TRBD2 agrees at 8 bases. Germline V CDR1 and CDR2: SGHAT, FQNNGV. Germline trimming cut 5 bases from V and 7 bases from J; bases unmatched to any gene: 9. CDR3 length: 15 amino acids. The chain's CDR3 is CASSPGGAGIGELFF. The CDR3 bases are TGTGCCAGCAGCCCCGGGGGGGCTGGTATCGGGGAGCTGTTTTTT. Full variable domain (remainder filled in from reference TRBV11-2 and TRBJ2-2): EAGVAQSPRYKIIEKRQSVAFWCNPISGHATLYWYQQILGQGPKLLIQFQNNGVVDDSQLPKDRFSAERLKGVDSTLKIQPAKLEDSAVYLCASSPGGAGIGELFFGEGSRLTVL.